The 23 T cell receptor beta chains reported below all come from one sample, sequenced in a study of shared clonotypes between healthy human individuals. Profiling relied on immunoSEQ multiplex PCR, and the TCRdb table lists in-frame clones only, not all of them. The sample yields 1 million to 1.3 million clones, around 78% seen once. Sequenced sample: memory CD4+ T cells from PBMCs. As to subset: CD45RA-negative fraction. The receptors shown here come from a man in his late teens or twenties in good health. Some clones in this sample may be carry-over from other donors' samples.

This clone was detected only a few times. The gene calls are TRBV27 and TRBJ2-7, with 11 bases matching TRBD2. Germline loops: CDR1 MNHEY, CDR2 SMNVEV (reference sequence). The CDR3 length is 15 residues. V shed 6 bases and J 2 bases; nucleotides not matched to a gene: 6. Written as DNA, the CDR3 is TGTGCCAGCAGACGGGGGACTAGCGGAGCCTACGAGCAGTACTTC. Translating gives CASRRGTSGAYEQYF.

This chain joins TRBV6-1 and TRBJ2-7, with a possible D match to TRBD2 (6 bases). V lost 4 bases and J 2 bases, leaving 9 bases between the germline ends. CDR3 length equals 13 residues. Germline V gene data show CDR1 as MNHNS and CDR2 as SASEGT. CDR3 protein: CASSVRDPYEQYF. In DNA form, the CDR3 reads TGTGCCAGCAGTGTGCGGGACCCCTACGAGCAGTACTTC.

The table lists this clone with a count of one. Other DNA sequences from this sample encode an identical CDR3 as well. This sequence joins TRBV19 and TRBJ1-1, with D perhaps matching TRBD1 (5 bases). The V gene's germline CDR1 is LNHDA and CDR2 SQIVND (reference sequence). V was pared by 5 bases and J by 2 bases, with 12 bases between. The CDR3 is 14 amino acids. The DNA of the CDR3 is TGTGCCAGTAGTTCGGGGGGTAAAAACACTGAAGCTTTCTTT. Translated: CASSSGGKNTEAFF.

This clone occurred once. The V call is TRBV2, the J call TRBJ1-2; D is uncertain. Germline V lookup: CDR1 SNHLY, CDR2 FYNNEI. The CDR3 is made up of 13 amino acids. Trimming stripped 4 bases from V and 4 bases from J, with 10 bases between. The DNA of the CDR3 is TGTGCCAGCAGTGTGGGCACTAGCTATGGCTACACCTTC. Amino acids: CASSVGTSYGYTF.

This clone was counted a few times. The rearrangement links TRBV2 to TRBJ2-7; D gene ambiguous. This CDR3 is built from 13 residues. Germline V gene data show CDR1 as SNHLY and CDR2 as FYNNEI. V lost 7 bases and J lost 4, with 14 bases in between. The CDR3 spells CASIRDGFYEQYF. CDR3 nucleotides: TGTGCCAGCATCCGCGATGGGTTTTACGAGCAGTACTTC.

This clone was observed once. The rearrangement uses TRBV19 and TRBJ1-1, with D uncertain. The CDR3 contains 15 residues. V lost 4 bases to trimming and J lost 1 base, with 13 bases between them. CDR1 and CDR2 from the germline V gene are LNHDA and SQIVND (reference sequence). CDR3: CASSTGRWENTEAFF. CDR3 nucleotides: TGTGCCAGTAGTACCGGGCGCTGGGAGAACACTGAAGCTTTCTTT.

In the case of this clone: The sample holds other DNA sequences that translate to the same CDR3. V is TRBV28 and J is TRBJ1-5; D perhaps matches TRBD1 (5 bases). V dropped 5 bases and J dropped 5 bases, with 10 bases sitting between them. This CDR3 has 13 amino acids. The germline V gene encodes CDR1 MDHEN and CDR2 SYDVKM. In nucleotides, the CDR3 is TGTGCCAGCAGTCCTGGGGCCGATCAGCCCCAGCATTTT. Translating it yields CASSPGADQPQHF.

The V call is TRBV4-1, the J call TRBJ2-1; TRBD2 agrees at 14 bases. The ends lost 1 base at V and 3 bases at J; junction bases unmatched: 5. Germline CDR1 MGHRA, CDR2 YSYEKL. CDR3 length equals 18 residues. The CDR3 region is CASSQGLAGGRVYNEQFF. In DNA form, the CDR3 reads TGCGCCAGCAGCCAAGGACTAGCGGGAGGGCGCGTCTACAATGAGCAGTTCTTC.

The chain is built from TRBV7-2 and TRBJ2-5, with TRBD2 as a possible D gene (5 bases). This CDR3 contains 13 residues. From germline, CDR1 is SGHTA and CDR2 FQGNSA. Deletions cut 4 bases from V and 4 bases from J, with 10 bases between. This CDR3 reads CASSYPAAETQYF. The CDR3 nucleotides read TGTGCCAGCAGCTACCCAGCGGCAGAGACCCAGTACTTC.

The rearrangement joins TRBV7-8 to TRBJ1-2, with D uncertain. The CDR3 sequence is 14 residues long. Between the trimmed V and J ends, which lost 5 bases and 2 bases, there was a span of 12 bases. Germline assignment: CDR1 SGHVS and CDR2 FQNEAQ. CDR3 nucleotide sequence: TGTGCCAGCAGCATCCGGACCGAGAACTATGGCTACACCTTC. Translating gives CASSIRTENYGYTF.

The chain is built from TRBV28 and TRBJ2-7; the D is unclear. The germline CDR1 and CDR2 sequences are MDHEN and SYDVKM. V was cut by 3 bases and J by 0 bases, with 9 bases left in between. The CDR3 length is 14 residues. CDR3 protein: CASSFSDGSYEQYF. CDR3 nucleotide sequence: TGTGCCAGCAGTTTTTCGGACGGCTCCTACGAGCAGTACTTC.

CDR3 sequence: CASSLAASGRANSYEQYF. The CDR3, as DNA: TGCGCCAGCAGCTTGGCCGCTAGCGGGAGGGCCAACTCCTACGAGCAGTACTTC. V usage is TRBV5-1 and J usage is TRBJ2-7, with 12 nucleotides matching TRBD2. Germline V gives CDR1 SGHRS, CDR2 YFSETQ. CDR3 length: 18 residues. The ends lost 0 bases at V and 0 bases at J; junction bases unmatched: 7. Combining the CDR3 with reference TRBV5-1 and TRBJ2-7 gives the whole variable domain KAGVTQTPRYLIKTRGQQVTLSCSPISGHRSVSWYQQTPGQGLQFLFEYFSETQRNKGNFPGRFSGRQFSNSRSEMNVSTLELGDSALYLCASSLAASGRANSYEQYFGPGTRLTVT.

The chain couples TRBV9 to TRBJ1-1, with D maybe TRBD1 (6 bases). The CDR3 totals 15 residues. Looked up from germline, CDR1 is SGDLS and CDR2 is YYNGEE. Deletions cut 0 bases from V and 2 bases from J, with 11 bases between. The DNA for the CDR3 is TGTGCCAGCAGCGTAGACGGGACACCAAACACTGAAGCTTTCTTT. Translated, it gives CASSVDGTPNTEAFF.

With regard to this clone: Distinct nucleotide sequences in the sample also encode this CDR3. CDR3 amino acids: CASSERTDTQYF. CDR3 nucleotides: TGTGCCAGCAGTGAGCGAACAGATACGCAGTATTTT. V is TRBV2 and J is TRBJ2-3; D uncertain. CDR3 length equals 12 residues. Per germline, CDR1 SNHLY and CDR2 FYNNEI. V was clipped by 3 bases and J by 3 bases, with 4 bases between them.

This clone was counted once. V usage is TRBV18 and J usage is TRBJ2-3; D gene unclear. The CDR3 spans 15 residues. From germline, CDR1 is KGHSH and CDR2 LQKENI. V lost 3 bases, J lost 0 bases, and 10 bases lay in between. Here the CDR3 DNA reads TGTGCCAGCTCACCCGCGTACACTAGCACAGATACGCAGTATTTT. It translates to CASSPAYTSTDTQYF.

This clone occurred once. V and J are TRBV4-3 and TRBJ1-2; a possible D gene is TRBD1 (5 bases). CDR3 length: 14 residues. Germline CDR1 LGHNA, CDR2 YSLEER. In DNA form, the CDR3 reads TGCGCTGCAGGCCGGGGGGTTGGAAACTATGGCTACACCTTC. It is translated as CAAGRGVGNYGYTF.

The chain links TRBV6-1 to TRBJ2-1; TRBD2 is a possible D gene (6 bases). The germline CDR1 and CDR2 sequences are MNHNS and SASEGT. CDR3 length equals 15 residues. V shed 4 bases and J shed 2 bases, with 12 bases lying between them. The CDR3: CASSGRAQAYNEQFF. The CDR3 DNA reads TGTGCCAGCAGTGGGAGGGCTCAGGCCTACAATGAGCAGTTCTTC.

This chain joins TRBV7-2 and TRBJ2-7; tentatively, D is TRBD1 (6 bases). The germline V gene encodes CDR1 SGHTA and CDR2 FQGNSA. The germline V and J ends were trimmed by 5 bases and 7 bases, with 15 bases remaining between them. The length of the CDR3 is 13 residues. The CDR3 DNA reads as TGTGCCAGCAGCGGACAGAGGCTACGAGAGCAGTACTTC. This sequence encodes CASSGQRLREQYF. Looking up the rest from reference TRBV7-2 and TRBJ2-7 gives the full variable domain: GAGVSQSPSNKVTEKGKDVELRCDPISGHTALYWYRQSLGQGLEFLIYFQGNSAPDKSGLPSDRFSAERTGGSVSTLTIQRTQQEDSAVYLCASSGQRLREQYFGPGTRLTVT.

This clone has a handful of counts. J is TRBJ1-2 and V is TRBV5-6; no definite D call. The CDR3 runs 13 residues. Trimming stripped 3 bases from V and 6 bases from J, with 12 bases between. The V gene's germline CDR1 is SGHDT and CDR2 YYEEEE. The CDR3 loop is CASSSTRPDGYTF. In DNA, the CDR3 is TGTGCCAGCAGCTCGACTCGACCGGATGGCTACACCTTC.

V usage is TRBV7-2 and J usage is TRBJ1-1, with D uncertain. CDR1 is SGHTA, CDR2 FQGNSA, per germline. The CDR3 covers 13 residues. The V gene lost 1 base and the J gene lost 7 bases, with 10 bases spanning the gap. The CDR3 nucleotides are TGTGCCAGCAGCTTAGAGGTAGGCGGTGAAGCTTTCTTT. Translating it yields CASSLEVGGEAFF.

The chain is built from TRBV7-9 and TRBJ2-1; 9 bases match TRBD2. Per germline, CDR1 SEHNR and CDR2 FQNEAQ (reference sequence). J gave up 4 bases and V 4 bases, and 8 bases lay outside the gene matches. This CDR3 spans 16 amino acids. CDR3 sequence (DNA): TGTGCCAGCAGCTCGCGACTAGCGGAAAAGTACAATGAGCAGTTCTTC. This sequence encodes CASSSRLAEKYNEQFF.

This chain uses TRBV5-4 with TRBJ2-2; tentative D call: TRBD1 (5 bases). V was trimmed by 3 bases and J by 6 bases, leaving 15 bases between them. There are 15 residues in the CDR3. Germline values: CDR1 SGHNT, CDR2 YYREEE (reference sequence). As DNA, the CDR3 is TGTGCCAGCAGCTCAGGGTGGGGCGATCCCGGGGAGCTGTTTTTT. Translated, it gives CASSSGWGDPGELFF.

The genes are TRBV4-2 and TRBJ2-1, with D hard to call. CDR1 is LGHNA, CDR2 YNFKEQ, per germline. V dropped 0 bases and J dropped 1 base, with 10 bases sitting between them. CDR3 length equals 16 residues. CDR3 nucleotide sequence: TGTGCCAGCAGCCAAGAAATCACTGGTTCCTACAATGAGCAGTTCTTC. Translation: CASSQEITGSYNEQFF.